This TCR beta chain came from a study of control samples from healthy donors and cancer patients. Sequencing was performed with immunoSEQ multiplex PCR; in TCRdb, only in-frame clones are kept and a portion is missing. This table holds 85,000 to 95,000 clones, roughly 86% found once. The CDR3 contains 14 residues. Trimming removed 5 bases from V and 3 bases from J, with 11 bases in between. Germline assignment: CDR1 MDHEN and CDR2 SYDVKM. This clone was counted once. The sequence was obtained from a woman aged 55-69 years in good health. The V call is TRBV28, the J call TRBJ1-3; D remains ambiguous. Sequencing was performed on blood. CDR3 sequence reads: CASSQLPSGNTIYF. The CDR3 DNA reads TGTGCCAGCAGTCAACTACCCAGTGGAAACACCATATATTTT.